This T cell receptor beta chain was retrieved from a study of shared clonotypes between healthy human individuals. Trimming took off 3 bases at V and 1 base at J, with 10 bases between the two ends. Per germline, CDR1 SGHTS and CDR2 YDEGEE. This CDR3 has 15 amino acids. The table came from immunoSEQ multiplex PCR; TCRdb's copy has only in-frame clones and leaves some out. The sample includes about 1.9 million clones, 93% seen only once; the top ten take around 1.8%. Only CD45RO-negative cells positively selected for CCR7 counted as naive CD8 cells, so terminally differentiated effector memory CD45RA+ cells were excluded.

The sequenced sample consisted of naive CD8+ T cells from PBMCs. J is TRBJ2-2 and V is TRBV5-8, with D uncertain. This clonotype originated in a man aged 18 to 30 in good health. Some clones in this sample may be carry-over from other donors' samples. Here the CDR3 reads CASSSPQWNTGELFF. The CDR3 nucleotides read TGTGCCAGCAGCTCCCCCCAATGGAACACCGGGGAGCTGTTTTTT.